This T cell receptor beta chain derives from a study of control samples from healthy donors and cancer patients. Germline loops: CDR1 LNHDA, CDR2 SQIVND (reference sequence). The CDR3 sequence is 15 residues long. Trimming removed 5 bases from V and 4 bases from J; junction bases left unmatched: 8. Profiled with immunoSEQ multiplex PCR; TCRdb holds only in-frame clones, not every one. The sample has roughly 38,000 clones; 75% to 90% are singletons. The TCR sequence derives from a man in his fifties or sixties in good health. This sequence joins TRBV19 and TRBJ2-3; 8 bases align to TRBD1. What was sequenced was blood. As DNA, the CDR3 is TGTGCCAGTAGTCAAGGACAGGGCGGGGCAGATACGCAGTATTTT. This gives the protein CASSQGQGGADTQYF. Using reference TRBV19 and TRBJ2-3 for the parts outside the CDR3, the full variable domain is DGGITQSPKYLFRKEGQNVTLSCEQNLNHDAMYWYRQDPGQGLRLIYYSQIVNDFQKGDIAEGYSVSREKKESFPLTVTSAQKNPTAFYLCASSQGQGGADTQYFGPGTRLTVL.